This entry describes one TCR beta chain. Antigen specificity is unknown. Quantitative barcoded 5'-RACE was used to prepare TCR beta libraries. TCRdb fed the 5' RACE reads into MiXCR, producing one record per CDR3 protein. In the table there are under 550,000 distinct CDR3 sequences, 20% to 30% of which are singletons. These data originate in a study of CD8 T cells in ankylosing spondylitis. Regarding the study as a whole: Made up of 7 to 9 highly homologous variants, a TCR beta motif appeared characteristic of ankylosing spondylitis blood. Disease-linked clones were found to be CD8+ and relatively rare in peripheral blood. Before this, some motif variants had been reported in reactive arthritis synovial fluid and blood. Disease-linked clones reportedly concentrated significantly in matched ankylosing spondylitis synovial fluid.

This CDR3 has 13 residues. Germline lookup yields CDR1 LNHNV and CDR2 YYDKDF (reference sequence). V was shortened by 6 bases and J by 4 bases, with 10 bases between the two germline ends. The chain combines TRBV15 with TRBJ1-5; D remains ambiguous. The source is a male donor with ankylosing spondylitis. Material for sequencing was blood, either unsorted or a sorted T cell fraction (not recorded which). The CDR3 loop reads CATSFLGNQPQHF. CDR3 sequence (DNA): TGTGCCACCAGTTTTCTGGGGAATCAGCCCCAGCATTTT.